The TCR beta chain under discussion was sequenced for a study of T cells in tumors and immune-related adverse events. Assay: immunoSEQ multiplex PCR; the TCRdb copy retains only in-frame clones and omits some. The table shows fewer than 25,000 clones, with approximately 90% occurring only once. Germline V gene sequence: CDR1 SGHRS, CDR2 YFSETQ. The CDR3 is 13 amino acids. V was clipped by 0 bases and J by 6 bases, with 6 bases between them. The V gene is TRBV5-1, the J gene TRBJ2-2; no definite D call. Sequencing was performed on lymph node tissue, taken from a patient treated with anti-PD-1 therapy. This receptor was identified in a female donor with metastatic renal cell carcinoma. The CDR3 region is CASSLGYAGELFF. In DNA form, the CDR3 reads TGCGCCAGCAGCTTGGGTTACGCCGGGGAGCTGTTTTTT.